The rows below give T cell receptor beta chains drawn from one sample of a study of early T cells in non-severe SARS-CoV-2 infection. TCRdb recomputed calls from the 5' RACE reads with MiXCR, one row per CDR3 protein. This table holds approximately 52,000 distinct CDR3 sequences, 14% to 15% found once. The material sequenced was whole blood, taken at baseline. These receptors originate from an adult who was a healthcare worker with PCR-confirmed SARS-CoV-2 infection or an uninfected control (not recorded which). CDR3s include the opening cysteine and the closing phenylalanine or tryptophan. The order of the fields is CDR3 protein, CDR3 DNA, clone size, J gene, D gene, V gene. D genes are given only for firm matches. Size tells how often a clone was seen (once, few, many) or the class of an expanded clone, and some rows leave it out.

CASNSPGGGRMNTEAFF | TGTGCCAGCAACTCACCCGGAGGCGGCAGGATGAACACTGAAGCTTTCTTT | NA | TRBJ1-1 | NA | TRBV21-1
CASSSDRGTEAFF | TGTGCTAGCAGCTCCGACAGGGGAACTGAAGCTTTCTTT | few | TRBJ1-1 | TRBD1 | TRBV7-7
CASSSTGGSYGYTF | TGTGCCAGCAGCTCGACAGGGGGCAGCTATGGCTACACCTTC | NA | TRBJ1-2 | TRBD1 | TRBV5-5
CSAAPGHTEAFF | TGCAGCGCCGCCCCTGGGCACACTGAAGCTTTCTTT | few | TRBJ1-1 | NA | TRBV29-1
CASSEQRYGYTF | TGTGCCAGCAGTGAACAGCGATATGGCTACACCTTC | few | TRBJ1-2 | NA | TRBV2
CSVEVRTDSYEQYF | TGCAGCGTTGAAGTTCGGACAGATTCCTACGAGCAGTACTTC | many | TRBJ2-7 | NA | TRBV29-1
CASSLDQSREGELFF | TGTGCCAGCAGCTTAGATCAGAGCAGAGAAGGGGAGCTGTTTTTT | few | TRBJ2-2 | NA | TRBV11-2
CASSRTSGGLSNTGELFF | TGTGCCAGCAGTCGGACTAGCGGGGGGCTCTCGAACACCGGGGAGCTGTTTTTT | NA | TRBJ2-2 | TRBD2 | TRBV12-3/TRBV12-4
CSASGDKNIQYF | TGCAGTGCTAGCGGGGATAAAAACATTCAGTACTTC | NA | TRBJ2-4 | NA | TRBV20-1
CSVDVRSRTDTQYF | TGCAGCGTTGATGTCAGGAGTCGCACAGATACGCAGTATTTT | few | TRBJ2-3 | NA | TRBV29-1
CASSPETYRVGNEKLFF | TGTGCCAGCAGCCCAGAGACATACAGGGTTGGTAATGAAAAACTGTTTTTT | few | TRBJ1-4 | NA | TRBV9
CASSSGTSYTDTQYF | TGTGCCAGCAGCTCGGGGACATCGTACACAGATACGCAGTATTTT | few | TRBJ2-3 | NA | TRBV7-3
CASSFKGPSTDTQYF | TGCGCCAGCAGCTTCAAGGGGCCTAGCACAGATACGCAGTATTTT | few | TRBJ2-3 | NA | TRBV5-1
CASSLLAGGPTGELFF | TGTGCCAGCAGTTTACTAGCGGGAGGGCCCACCGGGGAGCTGTTTTTT | few | TRBJ2-2 | TRBD2 | TRBV12-3/TRBV12-4
CASSVRASGANVLTF | TGTGCCAGCAGCGTTAGAGCCTCTGGGGCCAACGTCCTGACTTTC | few | TRBJ2-6 | NA | TRBV9
CASSHGLAGSSTGELFF | TGTGCCAGCTCACACGGACTAGCGGGATCCTCGACCGGGGAGCTGTTTTTT | many | TRBJ2-2 | TRBD2 | TRBV18
CRSSSGANVLTF | TGCAGATCCAGCTCTGGGGCCAACGTCCTGACTTTC | few | TRBJ2-6 | NA | TRBV20-1
CASSFVSGPDTQYF | TGTGCCAGCAGCTTTGTGTCCGGCCCCGATACGCAGTATTTT | few | TRBJ2-3 | NA | TRBV7-9
CVSSIQRADTQYF | TGTGTCAGCAGCATACAAAGAGCAGATACGCAGTATTTT | NA | TRBJ2-3 | NA | TRBV11-2
CASSFWWVETSGRNTLAKNIQYF | TGTGCCAGCAGTTTTTGGTGGGTCGAGACTAGCGGGAGGAATACCTTAGCCAAAAACATTCAGTACTTC | NA | TRBJ2-4 | TRBD2 | TRBV28
CASSFSQGTLDYEQYF | TGTGCCAGCAGCTTTTCTCAGGGAACCTTGGACTACGAGCAGTACTTC | NA | TRBJ2-7 | NA | TRBV7-8
CSVRGTGDYGYTF | TGCAGCGTTAGGGGGACAGGGGACTATGGCTACACCTTC | NA | TRBJ1-2 | TRBD1 | TRBV29-1
CAAGGQIANEKLFF | TGTGCCGCCGGGGGACAAATAGCGAATGAAAAACTGTTTTTT | many | TRBJ1-4 | NA | TRBV6-1
CASSRGNTEAFF | TGCGCCAGCAGCCGGGGGAACACTGAAGCTTTCTTT | few | TRBJ1-1 | NA | TRBV10-1
CASSLFQDEKLFF | TGTGCCAGCAGTTTATTCCAGGATGAAAAACTGTTTTTT | many | TRBJ1-4 | NA | TRBV27
CASSPGGHEKLFF | TGCGCCAGCAGCCCCGGAGGACATGAAAAACTGTTTTTT | NA | TRBJ1-4 | NA | TRBV10-2
CASSYFLAGFFTGELFF | TGTGCCAGCAGTTACTTCCTAGCGGGGTTTTTCACCGGGGAGCTGTTTTTT | many | TRBJ2-2 | TRBD2 | TRBV6-5
CASSYQQGRGSPLHF | TGTGCCAGCAGCTACCAACAGGGGAGGGGATCACCCCTCCACTTT | NA | TRBJ1-6 | TRBD1 | TRBV7-2
CASTQWDSQETQYF | TGCGCCAGCACCCAATGGGACAGCCAAGAGACCCAGTACTTC | NA | TRBJ2-5 | TRBD1 | TRBV5-1
CASSLAGAGNTGELFF | TGTGCCAGCAGCTTGGCTGGGGCTGGGAACACCGGGGAGCTGTTTTTT | NA | TRBJ2-2 | NA | TRBV5-4
CASSSGRSGDTQYF | TGTGCCAGCAGTTCCGGCCGTTCCGGGGATACGCAGTATTTT | few | TRBJ2-3 | NA | TRBV12-3/TRBV12-4
CASNLFPGELFF | TGTGCCAGCAATTTGTTTCCCGGGGAGCTGTTTTTT | many | TRBJ2-2 | NA | TRBV2
CSAAGTRSTGELFF | TGCAGTGCGGCCGGGACTAGGAGCACCGGGGAGCTGTTTTTT | few | TRBJ2-2 | TRBD2 | TRBV20-1
CASSRRGTGAFF | TGTGCCAGCAGCCGTAGGGGGACTGGGGCTTTCTTT | NA | TRBJ1-1 | NA | TRBV7-9